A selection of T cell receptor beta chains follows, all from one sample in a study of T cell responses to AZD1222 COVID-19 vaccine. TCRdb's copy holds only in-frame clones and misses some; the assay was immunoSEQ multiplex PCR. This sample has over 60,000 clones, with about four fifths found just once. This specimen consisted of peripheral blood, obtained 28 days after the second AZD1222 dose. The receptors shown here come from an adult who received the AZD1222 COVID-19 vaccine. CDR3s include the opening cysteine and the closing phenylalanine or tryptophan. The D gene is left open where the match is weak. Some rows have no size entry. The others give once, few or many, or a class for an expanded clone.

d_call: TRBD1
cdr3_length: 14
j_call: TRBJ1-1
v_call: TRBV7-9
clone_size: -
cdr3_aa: CASSLGQGNTEAFF
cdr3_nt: TGTGCCAGCAGCCTGGGACAGGGTAACACTGAAGCTTTCTTT

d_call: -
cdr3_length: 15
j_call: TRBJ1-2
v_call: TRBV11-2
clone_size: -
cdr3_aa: CASSLDRGRGYGYTF
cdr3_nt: TGTGCCAGCAGCTTAGATCGGGGGCGCGGGTATGGCTACACCTTC

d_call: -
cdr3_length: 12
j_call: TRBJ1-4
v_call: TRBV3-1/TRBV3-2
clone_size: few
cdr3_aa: CASSQEEEKLFF
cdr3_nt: TGTGCCAGCAGCCAAGAGGAGGAAAAACTGTTTTTT

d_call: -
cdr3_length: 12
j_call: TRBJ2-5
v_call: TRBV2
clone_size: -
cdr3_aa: CAGRDNQETQYF
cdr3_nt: TGTGCCGGCCGGGACAACCAAGAGACCCAGTACTTC

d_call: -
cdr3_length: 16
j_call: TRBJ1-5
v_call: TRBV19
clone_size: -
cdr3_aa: CASSMGVTESNQPQHF
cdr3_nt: TGTGCCAGTAGTATGGGGGTTACCGAATCCAATCAGCCCCAGCATTTT

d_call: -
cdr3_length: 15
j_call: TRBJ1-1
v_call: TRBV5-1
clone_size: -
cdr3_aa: CASSPGLGLNTEAFF
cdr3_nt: TGCGCCAGCAGCCCAGGGCTCGGTTTGAACACTGAAGCTTTCTTT

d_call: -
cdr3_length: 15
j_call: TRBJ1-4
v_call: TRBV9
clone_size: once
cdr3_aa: CASSPRVTTNEKLFF
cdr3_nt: TGTGCCAGCAGCCCCAGAGTTACAACTAATGAAAAACTGTTTTTT

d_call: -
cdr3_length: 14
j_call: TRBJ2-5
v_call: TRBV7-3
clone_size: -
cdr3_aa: CASSPTPGGETQYF
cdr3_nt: TGTGCCAGCAGCCCCACCCCTGGGGGAGAGACCCAGTACTTC

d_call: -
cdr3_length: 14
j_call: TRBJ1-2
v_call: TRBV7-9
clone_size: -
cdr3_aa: CASSLVGQNYGYTF
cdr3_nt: TGTGCCAGCAGCTTAGTGGGCCAGAACTATGGCTACACCTTC

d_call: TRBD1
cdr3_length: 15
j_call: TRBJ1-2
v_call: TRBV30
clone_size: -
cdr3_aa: CAWSAWTGDNYGYTF
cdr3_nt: TGTGCCTGGAGTGCCTGGACAGGGGATAACTATGGCTACACCTTC

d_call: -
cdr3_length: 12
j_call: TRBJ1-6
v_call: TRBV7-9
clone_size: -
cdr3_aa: CASSLFDRPHHF
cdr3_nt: TGTGCCAGCAGCTTATTCGACAGGCCCCACCACTTT

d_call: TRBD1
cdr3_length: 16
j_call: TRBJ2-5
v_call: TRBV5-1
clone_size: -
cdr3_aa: CASSLGVGQGEETQYF
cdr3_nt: TGCGCCAGCAGCTTGGGTGTTGGACAGGGAGAAGAGACCCAGTACTTC

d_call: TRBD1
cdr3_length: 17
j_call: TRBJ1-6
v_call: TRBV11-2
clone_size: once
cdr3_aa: CASSLVGQGNWDSPLHF
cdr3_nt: TGTGCCAGCAGCTTAGTCGGACAGGGGAATTGGGATTCACCCCTCCACTTT

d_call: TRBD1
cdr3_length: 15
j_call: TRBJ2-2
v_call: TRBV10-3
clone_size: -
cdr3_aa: CAIRPGQGEDGELFF
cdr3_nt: TGTGCCATCAGACCGGGACAGGGGGAAGACGGGGAGCTGTTTTTT

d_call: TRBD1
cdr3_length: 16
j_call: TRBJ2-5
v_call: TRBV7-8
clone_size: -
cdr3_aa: CASTRNPGQGEETQYF
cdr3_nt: TGTGCCAGCACACGAAACCCGGGACAGGGGGAAGAGACCCAGTACTTC

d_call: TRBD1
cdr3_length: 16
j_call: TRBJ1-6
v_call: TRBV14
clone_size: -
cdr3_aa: CASRPTGAVNNSPLHF
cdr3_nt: TGTGCCAGCAGACCCACAGGGGCAGTTAATAATTCACCCCTCCACTTT

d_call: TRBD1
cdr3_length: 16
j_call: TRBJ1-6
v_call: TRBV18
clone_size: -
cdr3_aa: CASSPRTGIWNSPLHF
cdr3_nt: TGTGCCAGCTCACCAAGGACAGGGATCTGGAATTCACCCCTCCACTTT

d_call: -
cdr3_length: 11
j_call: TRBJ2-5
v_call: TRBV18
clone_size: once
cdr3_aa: CASSPGETQYF
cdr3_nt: TGTGCCAGCTCACCGGGGGAGACCCAGTACTTC

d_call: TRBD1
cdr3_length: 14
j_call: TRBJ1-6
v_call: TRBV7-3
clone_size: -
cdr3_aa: CASSAGGKDSPLHF
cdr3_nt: TGTGCCAGCAGCGCAGGGGGTAAAGATTCACCCCTCCACTTT

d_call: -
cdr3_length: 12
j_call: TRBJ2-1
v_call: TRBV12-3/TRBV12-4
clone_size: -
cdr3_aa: CASSSRYNEQFF
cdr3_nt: TGTGCCAGCAGTTCGCGGTACAATGAGCAGTTCTTC

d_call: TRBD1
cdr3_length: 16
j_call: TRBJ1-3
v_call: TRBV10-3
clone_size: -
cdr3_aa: CAMSPGQKISGNTIYF
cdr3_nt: TGTGCCATGTCTCCGGGACAGAAAATCTCTGGAAACACCATATATTTT

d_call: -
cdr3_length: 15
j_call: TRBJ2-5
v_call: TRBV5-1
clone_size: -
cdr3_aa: CASSLVAEGGETQYF
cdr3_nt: TGCGCCAGCAGCTTGGTAGCGGAGGGCGGAGAGACCCAGTACTTC

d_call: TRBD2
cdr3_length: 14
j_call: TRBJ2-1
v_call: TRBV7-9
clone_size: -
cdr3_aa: CASTVAGVRGEQFF
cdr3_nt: TGTGCCAGCACCGTAGCGGGGGTCCGGGGTGAGCAGTTCTTC

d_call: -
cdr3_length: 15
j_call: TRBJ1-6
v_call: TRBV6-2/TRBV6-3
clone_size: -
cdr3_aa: CASTPGVVGNSPLHF
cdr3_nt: TGTGCCAGCACCCCCGGCGTAGTGGGTAATTCACCCCTCCACTTT

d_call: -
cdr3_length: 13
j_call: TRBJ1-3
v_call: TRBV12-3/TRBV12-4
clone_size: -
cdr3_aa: CASSLSLRDTIYF
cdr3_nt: TGTGCCAGCAGTTTAAGCCTTCGGGACACCATATATTTT

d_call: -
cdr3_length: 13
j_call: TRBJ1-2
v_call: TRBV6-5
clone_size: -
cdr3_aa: CASRPAGEYGYTF
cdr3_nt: TGTGCCAGCAGACCCGCGGGAGAGTATGGCTACACCTTC

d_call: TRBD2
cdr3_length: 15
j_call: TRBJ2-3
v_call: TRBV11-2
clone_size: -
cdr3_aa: CASSSGLAGWDTQYF
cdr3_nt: TGTGCCAGCAGCTCGGGACTAGCGGGATGGGATACGCAGTATTTT

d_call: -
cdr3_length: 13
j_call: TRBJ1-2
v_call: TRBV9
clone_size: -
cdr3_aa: CASSVGEGYGYTF
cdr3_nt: TGTGCCAGCAGCGTCGGGGAGGGGTATGGCTACACCTTC

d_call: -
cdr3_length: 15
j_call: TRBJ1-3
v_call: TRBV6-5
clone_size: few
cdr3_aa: CASSYSSVSGNTIYF
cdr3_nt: TGTGCCAGCAGTTACTCCTCGGTGTCTGGAAACACCATATATTTT

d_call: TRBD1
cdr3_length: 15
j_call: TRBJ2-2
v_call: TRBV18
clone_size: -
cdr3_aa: CASSQDRGDTGELFF
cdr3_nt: TGTGCCAGCTCACAGGACAGGGGGGACACCGGGGAGCTGTTTTTT

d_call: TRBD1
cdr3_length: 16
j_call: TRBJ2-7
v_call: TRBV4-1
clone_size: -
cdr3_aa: CASSLEDGTGGYEQYF
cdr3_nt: TGCGCCAGCAGCTTAGAGGATGGGACAGGGGGATACGAGCAGTACTTC

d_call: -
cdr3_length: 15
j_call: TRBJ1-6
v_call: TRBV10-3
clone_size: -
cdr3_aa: CAPLTPGSNNSPLHF
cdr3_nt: TGTGCCCCCTTAACTCCGGGGTCGAATAATTCACCCCTCCACTTT

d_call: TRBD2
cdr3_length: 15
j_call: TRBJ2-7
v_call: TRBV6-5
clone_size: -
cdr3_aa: CASSYSTSGGAEQYF
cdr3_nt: TGTGCCAGCAGTTACTCGACTAGCGGGGGGGCCGAGCAGTACTTC

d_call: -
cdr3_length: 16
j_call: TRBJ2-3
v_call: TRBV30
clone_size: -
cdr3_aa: CAWSVWGGGRTDTQYF
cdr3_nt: TGTGCCTGGAGTGTATGGGGCGGGGGCCGCACAGATACGCAGTATTTT

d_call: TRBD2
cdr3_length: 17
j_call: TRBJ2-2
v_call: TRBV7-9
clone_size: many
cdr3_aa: CASSSTTGLASTGELFF
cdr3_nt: TGTGCCAGCAGCTCAACAACGGGACTAGCTTCCACCGGGGAGCTGTTTTTT

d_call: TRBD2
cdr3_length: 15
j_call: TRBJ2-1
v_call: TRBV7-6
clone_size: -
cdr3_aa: CASRQSGDPYNEQFF
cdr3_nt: TGTGCCAGCAGACAAAGCGGGGACCCCTACAATGAGCAGTTCTTC

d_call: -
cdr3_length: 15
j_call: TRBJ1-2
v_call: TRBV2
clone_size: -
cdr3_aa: CASISLGGGDYGYTF
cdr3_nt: TGTGCCAGCATCTCCCTGGGAGGGGGAGACTATGGCTACACCTTC

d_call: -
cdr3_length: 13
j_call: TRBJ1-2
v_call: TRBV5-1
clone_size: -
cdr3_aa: CASSLGMMYGYTF
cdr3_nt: TGCGCCAGCAGCCTTGGCATGATGTATGGCTACACCTTC

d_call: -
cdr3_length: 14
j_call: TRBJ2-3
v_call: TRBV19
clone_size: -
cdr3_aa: CASRLAFSTDTQYF
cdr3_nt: TGTGCCAGTAGGTTAGCTTTTAGCACAGATACGCAGTATTTT

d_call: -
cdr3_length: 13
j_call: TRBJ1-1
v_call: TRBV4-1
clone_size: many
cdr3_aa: CASSQVWGAEAFF
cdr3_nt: TGCGCCAGCAGCCAAGTTTGGGGGGCTGAAGCTTTCTTT

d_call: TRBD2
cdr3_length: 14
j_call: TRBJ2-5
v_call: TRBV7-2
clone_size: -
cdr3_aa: CASRSGGSQETQYF
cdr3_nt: TGTGCCAGCAGATCGGGGGGGAGTCAAGAGACCCAGTACTTC

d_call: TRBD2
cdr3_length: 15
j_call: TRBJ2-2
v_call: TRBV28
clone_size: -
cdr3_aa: CASSLAGLNTGELFF
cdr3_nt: TGTGCCAGCAGCCTAGCGGGGCTAAACACCGGGGAGCTGTTTTTT

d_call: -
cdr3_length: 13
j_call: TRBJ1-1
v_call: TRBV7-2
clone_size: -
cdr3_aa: CASSLLESAVAFF
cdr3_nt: TGTGCCAGCAGCTTACTCGAGTCTGCAGTAGCTTTCTTT

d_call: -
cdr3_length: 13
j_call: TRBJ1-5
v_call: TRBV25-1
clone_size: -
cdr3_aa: CASSVEGFQPQHF
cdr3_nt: TGTGCCAGCAGTGTGGAGGGGTTCCAGCCCCAGCATTTT

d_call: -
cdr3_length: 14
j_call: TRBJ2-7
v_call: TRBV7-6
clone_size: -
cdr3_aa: CASSSLDRNYEQYF
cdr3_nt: TGTGCCAGCAGCTCCCTTGACAGGAACTACGAGCAGTACTTC

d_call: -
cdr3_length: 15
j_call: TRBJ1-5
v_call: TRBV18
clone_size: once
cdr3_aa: CASSPVGGRDQPQHF
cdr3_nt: TGTGCCAGCTCACCAGTGGGGGGTAGGGATCAGCCCCAGCATTTT

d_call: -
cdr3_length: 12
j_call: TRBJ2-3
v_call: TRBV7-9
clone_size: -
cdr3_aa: CASSLYADTQYF
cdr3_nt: TGTGCCAGCAGCTTATATGCAGATACGCAGTATTTT

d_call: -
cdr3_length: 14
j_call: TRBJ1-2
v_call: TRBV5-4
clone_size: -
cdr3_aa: CASSLGGTNYGYTF
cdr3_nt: TGTGCCAGCAGCTTGGGGGGGACTAACTATGGCTACACCTTC

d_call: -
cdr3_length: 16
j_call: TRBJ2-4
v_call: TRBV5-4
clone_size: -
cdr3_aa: CASSSAGDLAKNIQYF
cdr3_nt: TGTGCCAGCAGTTCCGCAGGGGACTTAGCCAAAAACATTCAGTACTTC

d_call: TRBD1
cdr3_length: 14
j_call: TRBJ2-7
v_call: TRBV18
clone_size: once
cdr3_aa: CASSPHQGAGEQYF
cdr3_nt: TGTGCCAGCTCACCACATCAGGGGGCGGGGGAGCAGTACTTC

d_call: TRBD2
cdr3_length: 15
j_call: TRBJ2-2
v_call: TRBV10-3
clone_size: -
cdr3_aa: CAISEVAGDTGELFF
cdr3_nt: TGTGCCATCAGTGAAGTGGCGGGGGACACCGGGGAGCTGTTTTTT

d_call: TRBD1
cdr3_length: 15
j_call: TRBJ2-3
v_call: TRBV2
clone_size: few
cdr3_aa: CASSEGDRGTDTQYF
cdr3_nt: TGTGCCAGCAGTGAAGGGGACAGGGGTACAGATACGCAGTATTTT

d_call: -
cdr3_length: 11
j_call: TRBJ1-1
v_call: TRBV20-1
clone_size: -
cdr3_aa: CSASSNTEAFF
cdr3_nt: TGCAGTGCTAGCAGTAACACTGAAGCTTTCTTT

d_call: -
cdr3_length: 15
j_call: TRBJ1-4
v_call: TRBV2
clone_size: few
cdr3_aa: CASSEGQATNEKLFF
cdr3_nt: TGTGCCAGCAGTGAAGGACAGGCAACTAATGAAAAACTGTTTTTT

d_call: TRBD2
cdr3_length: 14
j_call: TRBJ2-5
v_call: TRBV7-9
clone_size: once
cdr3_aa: CASSLGLAGETQYF
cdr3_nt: TGTGCCAGCAGCTTAGGACTAGCCGGGGAGACCCAGTACTTC

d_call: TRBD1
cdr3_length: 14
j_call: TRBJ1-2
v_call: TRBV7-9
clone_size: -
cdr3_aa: CASSSGTGDYGYTF
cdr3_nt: TGTGCCAGCAGCTCCGGGACAGGGGACTATGGCTACACCTTC

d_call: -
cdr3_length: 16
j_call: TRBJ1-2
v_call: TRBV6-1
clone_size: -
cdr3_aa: CASSEGRVRFFSGYTF
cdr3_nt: TGTGCCAGCAGTGAAGGGCGGGTCAGGTTTTTTTCTGGCTACACCTTC

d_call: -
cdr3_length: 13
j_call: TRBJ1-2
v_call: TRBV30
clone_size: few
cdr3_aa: CAWSVFGPYGYTF
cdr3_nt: TGTGCCTGGAGTGTATTCGGGCCGTATGGCTACACCTTC

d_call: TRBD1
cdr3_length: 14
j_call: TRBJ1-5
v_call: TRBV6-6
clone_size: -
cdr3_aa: CASSQGQGGQPQHF
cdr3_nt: TGTGCCAGCAGCCAGGGACAGGGGGGCCAGCCCCAGCATTTT

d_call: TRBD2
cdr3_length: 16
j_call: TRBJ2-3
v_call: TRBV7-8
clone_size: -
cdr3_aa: CASSPGLAGPGDTQYF
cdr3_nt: TGTGCCAGCAGCCCTGGACTAGCGGGGCCGGGAGATACGCAGTATTTT